This TCR beta chain was identified in a study of cytotoxic CD8 clonotypes in ibrutinib-treated CLL. This CDR3 is 13 amino acids long. CDR1 SGHNT and CDR2 YENEEA come from the germline V gene. V was trimmed by 3 bases and J by 6 bases, leaving 11 bases between them. Measured with immunoSEQ multiplex PCR; TCRdb has only the in-frame clones, and not every one. The sample lists 150,000 or so clones; more than 70% were seen once. The TCR sequence derives from a human donor with chronic lymphocytic leukemia. The chain links TRBV11-3 to TRBJ1-2; D perhaps matches TRBD1 (6 bases). Here the sequenced sample was PBMCs, taken at disease progression, from a patient treated with ibrutinib. The CDR3 DNA follows: TGTGCCAGCAGCTTTGGGCAGGGGCATGGCTACACCTTC. Its protein product is CASSFGQGHGYTF.